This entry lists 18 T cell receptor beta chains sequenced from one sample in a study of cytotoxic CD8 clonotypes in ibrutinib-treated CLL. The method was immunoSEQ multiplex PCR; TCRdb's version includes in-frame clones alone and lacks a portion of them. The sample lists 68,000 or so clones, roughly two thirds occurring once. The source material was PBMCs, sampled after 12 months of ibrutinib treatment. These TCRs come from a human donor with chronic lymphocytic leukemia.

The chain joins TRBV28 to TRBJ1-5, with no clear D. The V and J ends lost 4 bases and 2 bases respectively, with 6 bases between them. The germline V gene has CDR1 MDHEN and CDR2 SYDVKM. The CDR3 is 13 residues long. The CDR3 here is CASSYIGNQPQHF. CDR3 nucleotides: TGTGCCAGCAGTTACATCGGCAATCAGCCCCAGCATTTT.

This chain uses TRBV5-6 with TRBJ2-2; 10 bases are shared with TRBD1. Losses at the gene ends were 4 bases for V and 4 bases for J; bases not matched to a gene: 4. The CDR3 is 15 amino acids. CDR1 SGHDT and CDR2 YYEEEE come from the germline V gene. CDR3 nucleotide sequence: TGTGCCAGCAGCGGGACAGGGGAACCCACCGGGGAGCTGTTTTTT. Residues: CASSGTGEPTGELFF.

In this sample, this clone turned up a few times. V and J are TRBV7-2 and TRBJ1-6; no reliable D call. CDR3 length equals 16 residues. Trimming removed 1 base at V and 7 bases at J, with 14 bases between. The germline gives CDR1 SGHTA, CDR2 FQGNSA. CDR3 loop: CASSLGPSRTNSPLHF. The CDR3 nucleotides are TGTGCCAGCAGCTTAGGACCATCGAGGACGAATTCACCCCTCCACTTT.

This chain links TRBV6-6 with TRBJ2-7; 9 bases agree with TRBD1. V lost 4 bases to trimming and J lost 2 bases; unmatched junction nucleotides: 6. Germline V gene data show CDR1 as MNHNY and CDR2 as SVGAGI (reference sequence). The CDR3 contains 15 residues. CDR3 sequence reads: CASSSPGQGAYEQYF. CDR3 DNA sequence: TGTGCCAGCAGTTCGCCGGGACAGGGAGCCTACGAGCAGTACTTC.

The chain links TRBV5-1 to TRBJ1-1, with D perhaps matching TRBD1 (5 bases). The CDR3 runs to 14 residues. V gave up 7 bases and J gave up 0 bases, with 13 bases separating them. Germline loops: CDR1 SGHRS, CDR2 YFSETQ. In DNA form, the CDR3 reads TGCGCCAGCCATCGACAGCCTTTGAACACTGAAGCTTTCTTT. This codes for CASHRQPLNTEAFF.

The CDR3 bases are TGTGCTAGTGCCATAACAGGGGCGTACACTGAAGCTTTCTTT. It yields the protein CASAITGAYTEAFF. This rearrangement joins TRBV12-5 to TRBJ1-1, with 7 nucleotides matching TRBD1. CDR3 size: 14 residues. V lost 7 bases, J lost 3 bases, and 8 bases stayed unmatched. In germline, CDR1 is LGHNT, CDR2 FRNRAP.

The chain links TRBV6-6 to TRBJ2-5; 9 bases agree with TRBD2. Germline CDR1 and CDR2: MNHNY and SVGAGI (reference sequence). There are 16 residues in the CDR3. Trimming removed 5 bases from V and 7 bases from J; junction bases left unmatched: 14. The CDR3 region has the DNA TGTGCCAGCAGTCCAACTCGCGGGGGGGCTTCTGGGACCCAGTACTTC. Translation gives CASSPTRGGASGTQYF.

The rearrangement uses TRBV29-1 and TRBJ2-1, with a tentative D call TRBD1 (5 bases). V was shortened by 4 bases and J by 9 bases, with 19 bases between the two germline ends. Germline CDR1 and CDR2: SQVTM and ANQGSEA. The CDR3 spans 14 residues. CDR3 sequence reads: CSVGSGITIGEQFF. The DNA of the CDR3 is TGCAGCGTTGGGTCAGGGATTACAATCGGTGAGCAGTTCTTC.

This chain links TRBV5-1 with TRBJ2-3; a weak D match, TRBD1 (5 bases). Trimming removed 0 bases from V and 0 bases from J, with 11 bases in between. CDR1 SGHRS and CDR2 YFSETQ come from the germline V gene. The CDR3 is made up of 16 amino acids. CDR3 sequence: CASSLGAGPSTDTQYF. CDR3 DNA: TGCGCCAGCAGCTTGGGTGCAGGGCCTAGCACAGATACGCAGTATTTT.

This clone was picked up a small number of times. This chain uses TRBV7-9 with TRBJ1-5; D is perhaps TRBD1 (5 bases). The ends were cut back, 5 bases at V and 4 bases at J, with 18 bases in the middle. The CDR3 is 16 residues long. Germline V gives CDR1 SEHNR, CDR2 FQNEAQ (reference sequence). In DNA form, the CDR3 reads TGTGCCAGCAGCGACACCGGGACGGCCGATAATCAGCCCCAGCATTTT. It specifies CASSDTGTADNQPQHF.

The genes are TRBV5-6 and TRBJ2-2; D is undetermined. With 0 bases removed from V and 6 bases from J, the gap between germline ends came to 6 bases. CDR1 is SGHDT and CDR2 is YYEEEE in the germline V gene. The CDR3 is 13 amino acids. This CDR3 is CASSLAGPGELFF. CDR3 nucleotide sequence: TGTGCCAGCAGCTTGGCCGGGCCCGGGGAGCTGTTTTTT.

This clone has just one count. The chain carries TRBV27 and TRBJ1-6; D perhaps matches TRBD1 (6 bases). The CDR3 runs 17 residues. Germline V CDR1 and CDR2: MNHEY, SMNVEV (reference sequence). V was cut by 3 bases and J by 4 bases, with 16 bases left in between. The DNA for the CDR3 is TGTGCCAGCAGTTTCGGGGGGCGCCCAGTGTATAATTCACCCCTCCACTTT. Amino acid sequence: CASSFGGRPVYNSPLHF.

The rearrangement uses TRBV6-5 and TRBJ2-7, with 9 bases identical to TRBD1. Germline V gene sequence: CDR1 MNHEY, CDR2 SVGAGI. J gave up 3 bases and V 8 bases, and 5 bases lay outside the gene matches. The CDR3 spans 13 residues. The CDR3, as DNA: TGTGCCAGCCTCGGGACAGGGAACTACGAGCAGTACTTC. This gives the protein CASLGTGNYEQYF.

DNA for the CDR3: TGTGCCAGCACTGAACGGACAGAGGAGGAAAAACTGTTTTTT. Protein product: CASTERTEEEKLFF. The chain is built from TRBV28 and TRBJ1-4; D is possibly TRBD1 (6 bases). The germline V gene encodes CDR1 MDHEN and CDR2 SYDVKM. The CDR3 runs to 14 residues. Trimming removed 7 bases at V and 8 bases at J, with 17 bases between.

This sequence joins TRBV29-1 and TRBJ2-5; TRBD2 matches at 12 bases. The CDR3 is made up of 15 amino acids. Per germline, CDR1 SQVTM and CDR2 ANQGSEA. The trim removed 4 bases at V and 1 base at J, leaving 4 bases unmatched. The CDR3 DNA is TGCAGCGTTGCCGGGACTAGCGGGTCCCAAGAGACCCAGTACTTC. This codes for CSVAGTSGSQETQYF.

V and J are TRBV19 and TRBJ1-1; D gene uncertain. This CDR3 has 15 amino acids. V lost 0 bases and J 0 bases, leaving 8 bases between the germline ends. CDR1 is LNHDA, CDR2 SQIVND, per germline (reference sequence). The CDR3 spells CASSIDRDLNTEAFF. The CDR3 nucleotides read TGTGCCAGTAGTATAGATCGGGATTTGAACACTGAAGCTTTCTTT.

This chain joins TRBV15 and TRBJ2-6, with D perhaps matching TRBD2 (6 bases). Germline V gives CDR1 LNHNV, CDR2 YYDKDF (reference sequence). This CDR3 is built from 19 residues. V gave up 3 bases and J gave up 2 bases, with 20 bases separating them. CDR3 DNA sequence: TGTGCCACCAGCAGCGAGACTGGGTGGAGGGCGGCTGGGGCCAACGTCCTGACTTTC. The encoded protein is CATSSETGWRAAGANVLTF. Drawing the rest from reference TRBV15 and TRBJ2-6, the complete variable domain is DAMVIQNPRYQVTQFGKPVTLSCSQTLNHNVMYWYQQKSSQAPKLLFHYYDKDFNNEADTPDNFQSRRPNTSFCFLDIRSPGLGDTAMYLCATSSETGWRAAGANVLTFGAGSRLTVL.

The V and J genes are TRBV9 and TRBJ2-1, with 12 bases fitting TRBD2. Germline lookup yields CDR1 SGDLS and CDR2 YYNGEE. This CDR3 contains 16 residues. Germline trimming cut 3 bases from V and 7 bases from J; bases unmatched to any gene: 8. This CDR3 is CASSAWTSGDRNEQFF. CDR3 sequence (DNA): TGTGCCAGCAGCGCTTGGACTAGCGGGGATAGGAATGAGCAGTTCTTC.